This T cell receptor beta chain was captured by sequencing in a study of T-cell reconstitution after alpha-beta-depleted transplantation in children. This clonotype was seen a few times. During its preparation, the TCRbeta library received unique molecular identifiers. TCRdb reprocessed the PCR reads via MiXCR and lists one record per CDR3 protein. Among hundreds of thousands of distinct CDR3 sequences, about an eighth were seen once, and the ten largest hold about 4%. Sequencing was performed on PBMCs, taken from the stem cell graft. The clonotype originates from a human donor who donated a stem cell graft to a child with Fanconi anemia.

Written as DNA, the CDR3 is TGCAGCGCATCCTCTGGGGCCAACGTCCTGACTTTC. This translates into CSASSGANVLTF. The chain carries TRBV29-1 and TRBJ2-6; D is unclear. The CDR3 totals 12 residues. V was clipped by 7 bases and J by 0 bases, with 4 bases between them. Per the germline V gene, CDR1 is SQVTM and CDR2 is ANQGSEA.